The 26 T cell receptor beta chains below all came from one sample that was sequenced in a study of blood T cell repertoires in COVID-19. Profiled with immunoSEQ multiplex PCR; TCRdb holds only in-frame clones, not every one. The sample contains about 95,000 clones, around 90% of which appear only once. Sequencing input: peripheral blood. The receptors come from a man between 60 and 70 years old with COVID-19, enrolled during active disease.

The chain links TRBV2 to TRBJ1-2; D possibly corresponds to TRBD1 (5 bases). The CDR3 is 13 residues long. Trimming took off 6 bases at V and 3 bases at J, with 11 bases between the two ends. Germline V gene data show CDR1 as SNHLY and CDR2 as FYNNEI. The CDR3 DNA reads as TGTGCCAGCAGCAGCGGGACGGACTATGGCTACACCTTC. This encodes CASSSGTDYGYTF.

The genes are TRBV28 and TRBJ2-3, with TRBD2 identical over 10 bases. Germline CDR1 MDHEN, CDR2 SYDVKM. V dropped 6 bases and J dropped 4; count of bases not matched to a gene: 10. The CDR3 is 16 residues long. DNA for the CDR3: TGTGCCAGCAGAACCCAGCGGGAGGGCTTCCCAGATACGCAGTATTTT. Amino acids: CASRTQREGFPDTQYF.

This chain links TRBV7-9 with TRBJ1-2, with 8 bases identical to TRBD1. V was clipped by 2 bases and J by 4 bases; unmatched bases: 3. The CDR3 spans 14 residues. The germline V gene has CDR1 SEHNR and CDR2 FQNEAQ (reference sequence). This chain's CDR3 is CASSLLQGGYGYTF. In nucleotides, the CDR3 is TGTGCCAGCAGCTTATTACAGGGGGGCTATGGCTACACCTTC.

Notes on this clone: This sample includes further DNA sequences coding for the same CDR3. The chain couples TRBV6-5 to TRBJ2-1; 12 nucleotides agree with TRBD2. With 6 bases clipped from V and 6 bases from J, the junction kept 6 bases outside the gene matches. The CDR3 contains 15 residues. In germline, CDR1 is MNHEY, CDR2 SVGAGI. The CDR3 protein is CASSSSGRAFNEQFF. The CDR3 coding sequence is TGTGCCAGCAGCTCTAGCGGGAGGGCCTTCAATGAGCAGTTCTTC.

The chain employs TRBV12-3 or TRBV12-4 and TRBJ2-2, with D possibly matching TRBD1 (6 bases). The CDR3 contains 11 residues. V lost 11 bases and J 7 bases, leaving 11 bases between the germline ends. CDR3: CAVGAGGELFF. For the CDR3, the DNA is TGTGCCGTGGGGGCCGGCGGGGAGCTGTTTTTT.

This chain joins TRBV4-2 and TRBJ2-1; 10 bases are a match to TRBD2. V was pared by 2 bases and J by 7 bases, with 8 bases of the junction left unmatched. The CDR3 is 16 residues long. Germline assignment: CDR1 LGHNA and CDR2 YNFKEQ. CDR3 in amino acids: CASSQRVAGGENEQFF. In DNA, the CDR3 is TGTGCCAGCAGCCAACGGGTAGCGGGAGGTGAGAATGAGCAGTTCTTC.

The chain has TRBV18 and TRBJ2-7; 10 bases match TRBD1. This CDR3 spans 15 amino acids. After removal of 2 bases from V and 4 bases from J, the junction contained 5 bases not matched to a gene. CDR1 is KGHSH, CDR2 LQKENI, per germline. In DNA, the CDR3 is TGTGCCAGCTCACCAGACAGGGGGCGCGTTTACGAGCAGTACTTC. Residues: CASSPDRGRVYEQYF.

V is TRBV28 and J is TRBJ2-7; no clear D gene. The CDR3 length is 11 residues. V was cut by 6 bases and J by 3 bases, with 6 bases left in between. The germline gives CDR1 MDHEN, CDR2 SYDVKM. For the CDR3, the DNA is TGTGCCAGCAGCCGTATCTACGAGCAGTACTTC. This translates into CASSRIYEQYF.

This sequence joins TRBV6-2 or TRBV6-3 and TRBJ2-7, with 9 positions matching TRBD1. The CDR3 sequence is 13 residues long. The germline CDR1 and CDR2 sequences are MNHEY and SVGEGT. Trimming cost V 4 bases and J 6 bases; bases outside gene matches: 4. For the CDR3, the DNA is TGTGCCAGCAGTTGGGACAGGGTTGGCGAGCAGTACTTC. Protein product: CASSWDRVGEQYF.

J is TRBJ1-4 and V is TRBV9; 10 bases line up with TRBD1. Trimming removed 2 bases from V and 5 bases from J; junction bases left unmatched: 3. This CDR3 comprises 15 residues. Germline V gene sequence: CDR1 SGDLS, CDR2 YYNGEE. CDR3 sequence (DNA): TGTGCCAGCAGCGTCGGGACAGGGGCCAATGAAAAACTGTTTTTT. Protein product: CASSVGTGANEKLFF.

On this clone: The germline gene is not matched at one end of the junction; a read error may be the cause. This CDR3 reads CASSLDLAGVEQFF. CDR3 DNA sequence: TGTGCTAGCAGCTTAGATTTAGCGGGAGTTGAGCAGTTCTTC. The chain uses TRBV7-7 and TRBJ2-1; 9 bases line up with TRBD2. The CDR3 extends over 14 amino acids. CDR1 SSHAT and CDR2 FNYEAQ come from the germline V gene (reference sequence).

This clone was counted once. The chain carries TRBV4-2 and TRBJ1-3, with 9 bases aligning to TRBD1. CDR1 LGHNA and CDR2 YNFKEQ come from the germline V gene. This CDR3 is 16 amino acids long. V lost 1 base to trimming and J lost 4 bases; unmatched junction nucleotides: 5. The CDR3 DNA follows: TGTGCCAGCAGCCAAGCCGGGACAGGGCCAGGAAACACCATATATTTT. Protein sequence: CASSQAGTGPGNTIYF.

The chain employs TRBV24-1 and TRBJ1-2; D is ambiguous. Trimming removed 7 bases at V and 3 bases at J, with 11 bases between. CDR1 is KGHDR and CDR2 is SFDVKD in the germline V gene. The CDR3 is 13 amino acids. CDR3 DNA: TGTGCCACCAGCAAAGTCGGTGACTATGGCTACACCTTC. Amino acid sequence: CATSKVGDYGYTF.

The CDR3 DNA is TGTGCCAGCAGCCAGGGGTGGGTCACTGAAGCTTTCTTT. Encoded protein: CASSQGWVTEAFF. This chain uses TRBV12-3 or TRBV12-4 with TRBJ1-1, with a possible D match to TRBD1 (6 bases). V was trimmed by 6 bases and J by 4 bases, leaving 12 bases between them. This CDR3 comprises 13 residues.

The chain recombines TRBV27 with TRBJ2-7; 8 bases are a match to TRBD1. The germline V gene encodes CDR1 MNHEY and CDR2 SMNVEV (reference sequence). This CDR3 has 14 amino acids. V was clipped by 4 bases and J by 5 bases; unmatched bases: 7. The CDR3 protein is CASSYGQGQNEQYF. DNA of the CDR3: TGTGCCAGCAGTTACGGACAGGGTCAAAACGAGCAGTACTTC.

This rearrangement joins TRBV21-1 to TRBJ2-7; the D call TRBD1 from the table was never checked on the DNA. TRBV21-1 is a recognized pseudogene. The CDR3 sequence is 15 residues long. The CDR3 DNA follows: TGTGCCAGCAGCAAAGGTTCAGGGGGCTTCAACGAGCAGTACTTC. As protein: CASSKGSGGFNEQYF.

This chain links TRBV20-1 with TRBJ1-2, with 9 bases aligning to TRBD1. CDR1 and CDR2 from the germline V gene are DFQATT and SNEGSKA (reference sequence). After removal of 5 bases from V and 8 bases from J, the junction contained 3 bases not matched to a gene. The CDR3 has 11 amino acids. CDR3 loop: CSAYRGPGYTF. CDR3 bases: TGCAGTGCTTACAGGGGGCCCGGCTACACCTTC.

This chain uses TRBV12-5 with TRBJ2-1, with TRBD2 identical over 13 bases. J lost 0 bases, V lost 5 bases, and 7 bases had no gene match. This CDR3 spans 18 amino acids. Germline CDR1 LGHNT, CDR2 FRNRAP. This chain's CDR3 is CASGTGTSGEPSYNEQFF. The CDR3 DNA follows: TGTGCTAGTGGTACCGGGACTAGCGGGGAACCCTCCTACAATGAGCAGTTCTTC.

The chain is built from TRBV19 and TRBJ1-1; no reliable D call. Trimming removed 5 bases at V and 2 bases at J, with 12 bases between. This CDR3 is built from 14 residues. From germline, CDR1 is LNHDA and CDR2 SQIVND (reference sequence). The CDR3 DNA follows: TGTGCCAGTAGTGCGCCCTCGGGTAACACTGAAGCTTTCTTT. Residues: CASSAPSGNTEAFF.

The sample holds one count of this clone. V gene TRBV19 combines with J gene TRBJ1-5; weak D call: TRBD1 (5 bases). Trimming removed 9 bases at V and 2 bases at J, with 17 bases between. CDR1 LNHDA and CDR2 SQIVND come from the germline V gene (reference sequence). The CDR3 is 15 amino acids. This CDR3 is CASTVWGDGNQPQHF. CDR3 sequence (DNA): TGTGCCAGCACCGTTTGGGGGGACGGCAATCAGCCCCAGCATTTT.

V is TRBV20-1 and J is TRBJ2-7; TRBD2 is a possible D gene (6 bases). V was shortened by 3 bases and J by 0 bases, with 18 bases between the two germline ends. The CDR3 contains 16 residues. Germline assignment: CDR1 DFQATT and CDR2 SNEGSKA (reference sequence). The CDR3 spells CSASDGAGFSSYEQYF. Here the CDR3 DNA reads TGCAGTGCTAGTGACGGCGCGGGGTTTTCCTCCTACGAGCAGTACTTC.

The rearrangement joins TRBV11-2 to TRBJ2-5; 7 positions match TRBD2. CDR1 SGHAT and CDR2 FQNNGV come from the germline V gene. Germline trimming cut 0 bases from V and 5 bases from J; bases unmatched to any gene: 6. The CDR3 spans 15 residues. This CDR3 is CASSLEREVGETQYF. Here the CDR3 DNA reads TGTGCCAGCAGCTTAGAACGGGAGGTGGGGGAGACCCAGTACTTC.

The V gene is TRBV5-4, the J gene TRBJ1-1; 10 nucleotides agree with TRBD1. Germline lookup yields CDR1 SGHNT and CDR2 YYREEE (reference sequence). J gave up 2 bases and V 4 bases, and 5 bases lay outside the gene matches. The CDR3 loop spans 15 amino acids. The CDR3 DNA sequence: TGTGCCAGCAGCAAGGACAGGGGGATTAACACTGAAGCTTTCTTT. Its protein is CASSKDRGINTEAFF.

This chain connects TRBV6-1 to TRBJ1-3, with D possibly TRBD1 on 6 matching bases. The CDR3 runs 14 residues. The V end lost 3 bases, the J end lost 8 bases, and 14 bases lay between the germline ends. CDR1 MNHNS and CDR2 SASEGT come from the germline V gene. The CDR3 spells CASSEGGREDTIYF. DNA for the CDR3: TGTGCCAGCAGTGAGGGGGGGCGCGAGGACACCATATATTTT.

The rearrangement uses TRBV19 and TRBJ2-1; 7 bases fit TRBD2. CDR3 size: 15 residues. The V segment lost 9 bases and the J segment 0 bases; nucleotides outside the gene matches: 8. Germline V CDR1 and CDR2: LNHDA, SQIVND (reference sequence). This CDR3 is CARPHREASYNEQFF. The CDR3 nucleotides read TGTGCCAGACCCCACCGGGAGGCCTCCTACAATGAGCAGTTCTTC.

V is TRBV6-1 and J is TRBJ2-1, with 8 nucleotides matching TRBD1. This CDR3 is 12 amino acids long. V gave up 1 base and J gave up 16 bases; unmatched junction bases: 6. Per the germline V gene, CDR1 is MNHNS and CDR2 is SASEGT. The CDR3 reads CASSEGRRGLFF. In DNA, the CDR3 is TGTGCCAGCAGTGAAGGTCGCAGGGGGCTTTTCTTC.